The entry that follows covers one T cell receptor (beta chain) sequence. Its antigen remains undetermined. No base quality information exists; no much larger clone differs at one position. This record belongs to a study of T cell responses to AZD1222 COVID-19 vaccine (dated by TCRdb to the early 2020s). Concerning the study at large: TCR sequencing was performed for 230 to 250 trial participants, of whom some 200 were given two doses of AZD1222 and around 25 were given two doses of MenACWY control vaccine. Trial participants were enrolled by age into subgroups of 18-55, 56-69 and 70-plus years, and 148, 28 and 57 TCR-sequenced participants, respectively, were included in these subgroups. The study at large found these results: Participants were mostly white British, with more females than males. The authors suggested clonal diversity may have been underestimated. Conclusions about previously exposed vaccinees are limited because only six or seven AZD1222 recipients were SARS-CoV-2 seropositive at baseline. Because no samples from the day 14 peak response were available, repertoires could be characterized only after the peak T cell response. A significant rise in spike-specific TCR breadth and depth was observed after two AZD1222 doses relative to day 0 and relative to MenACWY recipients. Reportedly, close to half of the unique spike-specific TCRs recognized epitopes lying outside the regions that are mutated in the B.1.351 and B.1.1.7 variants. In the small 56-69-year group, the increase in depth fell short of significance, most likely because of low power. CD4 TCRs associated with the vaccine covered the entire spike protein, and the dominant responses were in regions 160-218 and 743-854.

Read against the paper, the sample's time point label means: about 28 days (+/-7) after the second vaccine dose. AZD1222 recipients whose second dose came at about 4 weeks and those whose second dose came at about 12 weeks were combined into one group, since spike-specific TCR depth and breadth did not differ between the two schedules. The vaccinee samples were drawn from two UK trials, COV001 and COV002, one of which was a single-blind randomized controlled phase 2/3 trial testing AZD1222 (ChAdOx1 nCoV-19) in healthy adults. For TCRbeta chain sequencing, PBMC samples were collected from trial participants at day 0 and at day 28 after the second dose. The CDR3 regions of human TCRbeta chains were subjected to immunosequencing. The published analysis was carried out like this. TCRs in the repertoires were matched against a reference library of SARS-CoV-2-specific TCRs that had been generated with the MIRA antigen-specificity platform. Breadth was defined as the fraction of unique TCRs that were SARS-CoV-2-associated. Depth was defined as the fraction of total T cells that were SARS-CoV-2-associated. Using the MIRA data, every spike-specific TCR was mapped to the spike region that the TCR reacted to and assigned to either a CD4 or a CD8 class. Log10-transformed breadth and depth values were compared by one-way ANOVA with Sidak's multiple comparisons tests. Entries here come from immuneACCESS through TCRdb and include only in-frame sequences with V and J called. Some clones fail to appear in such tables; in the studies checked, an unresolved V gene covers under half of the shortfall, and the cause of the remainder is unknown. The DNA gave D and trimming, while V, J and clone size come from that table. The table for this sample lists about 78,000 clones; 85% to 90% of them were counted only once. The top ten constitute about 1.3% of the sample.

This clonotype was sampled from an adult who received the AZD1222 COVID-19 vaccine. The source was peripheral blood, collected 28 days after the second AZD1222 dose.

The CDR3 region reads CASSLRGTETQYF. In nucleotide form, the sequence is TGTGCCAGCAGCTTAAGGGGAACGGAGACCCAGTACTTC. The V and J genes are TRBV7-9 and TRBJ2-5; TRBD1 might be the D gene, on 5 matching bases. V was cut back by 2 bases and J by 5 bases, leaving a gap of 9 bases between them. The germline V gene (reference sequence) yields SEHNR for CDR1 and FQNEAQ for CDR2. CDR3 length: 13 amino acids, cysteine to phenylalanine. Kept here is only the CDR3 DNA, which spans 39 bases and is read in frame from base 1.